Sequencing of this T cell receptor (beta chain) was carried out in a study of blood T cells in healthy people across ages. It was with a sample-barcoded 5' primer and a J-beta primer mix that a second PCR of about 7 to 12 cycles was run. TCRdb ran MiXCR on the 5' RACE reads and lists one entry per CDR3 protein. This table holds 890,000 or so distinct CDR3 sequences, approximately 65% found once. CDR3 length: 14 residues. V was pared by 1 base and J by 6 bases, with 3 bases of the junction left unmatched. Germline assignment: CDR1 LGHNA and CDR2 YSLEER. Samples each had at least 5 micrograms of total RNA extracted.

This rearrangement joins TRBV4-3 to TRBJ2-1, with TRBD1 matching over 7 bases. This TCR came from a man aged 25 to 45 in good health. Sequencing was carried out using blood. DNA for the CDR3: TGCGCCAGCAGCCAAGGACAGGGTTCCAATGAGCAGTTCTTC. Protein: CASSQGQGSNEQFF.